This T cell receptor (beta chain) was observed in a study of tumor-infiltrating lymphocytes in primary liver carcinoma. The overall study: Each of the growths was stage T1-T3 N0M0, extending roughly 4.2 to 11 cm across. Productive TCRbeta reads per sample were roughly 3.5 to 7.5 million, not differing by tissue.

Co-extraction yielded RNA and DNA from about 20-30 mg of unsorted bulk tissue. This clonotype was detected only a few times. Antigen: not known. Sequence at one end of the junction differs from germline and may be a read error. Study results and limitations: About 7.5-25% of top clones, no more, were shared by all five regions. Tumor region pairs overlapped more than did tumor-adjacent and tumor-blood pairs.

Total RNA amounting to 500 ng was the source from which TCR beta cDNA was made with a constant-region primer. Researchers made the TCR beta libraries by running three nested multiplex PCR rounds with slightly modified ARM-PCR. TCRdb ran MiXCR on the multiplex PCR reads and lists one entry per CDR3 protein. This table has tens of thousands of distinct CDR3 sequences, about 73% appearing once. This TCR derives from a man aged 40-50 years with primary liver carcinoma and hepatitis B virus infection. The source material was liver tumor tissue from sampling region 3. This sample's subset: tumor region T3, left-lateral pole.

The CDR3 reads CASSNTQGGTNEKLFF. In nucleotides, the CDR3 is TGTGCTAGCAGCAATACTCAAGGAGGAACAAATGAAAAACTGTTTTTT. The genes are TRBV11-2 and TRBJ1-4; D not certain. CDR1 is SGHAT and CDR2 is FQNNGV in the germline V gene. The CDR3 contains 16 residues.